The clone carrying this T cell receptor (beta chain) was seen a single time. MiXCR was run by TCRdb on the RT-PCR reads, yielding one entry per CDR3 protein. Of about 410,000 distinct CDR3 sequences listed, 16% were seen once; the top ten hold 7.2%. The data were taken from a study of patients and donors after allogeneic stem cell transplantation. The CDR3 sequence is 16 residues long. Germline V gene sequence: CDR1 LNHDA, CDR2 SQIVND (reference sequence). The trim removed 7 bases at V and 4 bases at J, leaving 10 bases unmatched. The chain recombines TRBV19 with TRBJ2-1, with TRBD2 identical over 10 bases. This clonotype was obtained from a human donor who was either an allogeneic HSCT recipient or a stem cell or donor lymphocyte infusion donor (not recorded which). It is not recorded whose cells these are; they may come from a transplant donor. Source material: blood, either unsorted or a sorted T cell fraction (not recorded which). The CDR3 is CASNPGLAIGYNEQFF. The CDR3 DNA reads TGTGCCAGTAACCCGGGACTAGCGATTGGTTACAATGAGCAGTTCTTC. Filled out from reference TRBV19 and TRBJ2-1, the complete variable domain reads DGGITQSPKYLFRKEGQNVTLSCEQNLNHDAMYWYRQDPGQGLRLIYYSQIVNDFQKGDIAEGYSVSREKKESFPLTVTSAQKNPTAFYLCASNPGLAIGYNEQFFGPGTRLTVL.